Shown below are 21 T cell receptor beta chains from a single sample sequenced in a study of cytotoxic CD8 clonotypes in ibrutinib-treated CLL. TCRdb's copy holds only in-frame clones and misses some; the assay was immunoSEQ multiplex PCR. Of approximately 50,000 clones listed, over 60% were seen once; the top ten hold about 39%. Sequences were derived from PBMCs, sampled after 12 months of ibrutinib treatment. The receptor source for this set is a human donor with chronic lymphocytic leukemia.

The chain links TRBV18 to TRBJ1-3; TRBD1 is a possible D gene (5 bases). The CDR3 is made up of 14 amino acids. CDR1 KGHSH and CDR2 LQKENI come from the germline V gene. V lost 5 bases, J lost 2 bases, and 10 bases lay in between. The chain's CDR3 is CASSTRQPGNTIYF. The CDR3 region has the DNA TGTGCCAGCTCAACTAGACAGCCTGGAAACACCATATATTTT.

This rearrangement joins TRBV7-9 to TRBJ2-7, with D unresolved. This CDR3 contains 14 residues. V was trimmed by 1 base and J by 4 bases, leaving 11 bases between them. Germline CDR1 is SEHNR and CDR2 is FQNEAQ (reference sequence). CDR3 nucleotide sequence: TGTGCCAGCAGCTTAGTTGCCGATCCGTACGAGCAGTACTTC. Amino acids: CASSLVADPYEQYF.

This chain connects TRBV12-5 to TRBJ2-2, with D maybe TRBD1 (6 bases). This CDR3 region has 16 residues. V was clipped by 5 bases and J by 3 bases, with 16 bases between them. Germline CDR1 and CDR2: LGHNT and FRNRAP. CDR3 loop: CASGTSTGFDTGELFF. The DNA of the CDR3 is TGTGCTAGTGGTACCTCTACAGGGTTCGACACCGGGGAGCTGTTTTTT.

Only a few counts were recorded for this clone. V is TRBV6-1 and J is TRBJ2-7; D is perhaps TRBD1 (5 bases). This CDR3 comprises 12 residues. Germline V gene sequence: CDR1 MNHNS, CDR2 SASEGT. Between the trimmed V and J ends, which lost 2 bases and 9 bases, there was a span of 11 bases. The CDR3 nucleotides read TGTGCCAGCAGTGAACCAGGGCTGGTGCAGTACTTC. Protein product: CASSEPGLVQYF.

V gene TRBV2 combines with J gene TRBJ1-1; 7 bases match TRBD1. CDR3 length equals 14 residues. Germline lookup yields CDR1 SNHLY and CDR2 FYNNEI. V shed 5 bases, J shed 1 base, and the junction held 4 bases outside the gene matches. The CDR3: CASSWDRTNTEAFF. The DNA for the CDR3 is TGTGCCAGCAGTTGGGACAGAACGAACACTGAAGCTTTCTTT.

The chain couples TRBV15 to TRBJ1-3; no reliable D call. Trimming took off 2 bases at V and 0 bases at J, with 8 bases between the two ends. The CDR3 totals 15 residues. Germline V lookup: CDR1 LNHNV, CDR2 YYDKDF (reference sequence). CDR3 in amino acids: CATSRSKLSGNTIYF. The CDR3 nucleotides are TGTGCCACCAGCAGATCTAAGCTCTCTGGAAACACCATATATTTT.

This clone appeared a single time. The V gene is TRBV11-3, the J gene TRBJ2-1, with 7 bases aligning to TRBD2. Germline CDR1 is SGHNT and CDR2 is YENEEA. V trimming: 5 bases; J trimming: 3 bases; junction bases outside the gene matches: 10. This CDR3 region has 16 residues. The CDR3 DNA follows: TGTGCCAGCAGCCCTAGGGGCGGGAGTCTCTACAATGAGCAGTTCTTC. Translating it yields CASSPRGGSLYNEQFF.

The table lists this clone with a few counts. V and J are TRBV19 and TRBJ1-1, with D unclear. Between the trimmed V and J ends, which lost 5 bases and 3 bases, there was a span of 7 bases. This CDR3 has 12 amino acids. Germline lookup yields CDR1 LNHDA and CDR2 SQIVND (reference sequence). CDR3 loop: CASSSDYTEAFF. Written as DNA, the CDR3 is TGTGCCAGTAGTTCCGATTACACTGAAGCTTTCTTT.

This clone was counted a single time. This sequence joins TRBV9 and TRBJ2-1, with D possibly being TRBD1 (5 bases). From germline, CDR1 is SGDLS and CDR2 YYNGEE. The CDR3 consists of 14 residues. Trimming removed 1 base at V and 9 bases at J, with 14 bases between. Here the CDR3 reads CASSVIAGPGEQFF. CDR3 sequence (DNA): TGTGCCAGCAGCGTAATTGCAGGGCCGGGTGAGCAGTTCTTC.

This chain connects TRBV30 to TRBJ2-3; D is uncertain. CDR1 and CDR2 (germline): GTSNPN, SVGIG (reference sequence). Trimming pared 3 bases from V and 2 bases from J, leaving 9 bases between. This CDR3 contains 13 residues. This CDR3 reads CAWSPPDTDTQYF. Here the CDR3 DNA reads TGTGCCTGGAGCCCGCCGGACACAGATACGCAGTATTTT.

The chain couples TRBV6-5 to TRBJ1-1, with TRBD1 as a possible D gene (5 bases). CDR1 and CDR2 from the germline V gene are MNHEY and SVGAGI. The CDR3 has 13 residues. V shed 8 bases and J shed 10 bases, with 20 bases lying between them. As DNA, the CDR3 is TGTGCCAGCGGAGACAGTTCGGGAGGGGCAGCTTTCTTT. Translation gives CASGDSSGGAAFF.

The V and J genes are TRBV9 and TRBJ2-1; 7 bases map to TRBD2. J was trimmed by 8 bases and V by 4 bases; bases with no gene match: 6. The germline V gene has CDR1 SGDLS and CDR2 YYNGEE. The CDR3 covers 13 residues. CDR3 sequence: CASSPRLAHEQFF. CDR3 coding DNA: TGTGCCAGCAGCCCTAGACTAGCCCATGAGCAGTTCTTC.

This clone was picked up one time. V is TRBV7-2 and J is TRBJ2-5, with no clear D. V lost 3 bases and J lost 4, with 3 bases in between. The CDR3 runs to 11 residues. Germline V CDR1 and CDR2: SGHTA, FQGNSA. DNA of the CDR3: TGTGCCAGCAGCTTTGGAGAGACCCAGTACTTC. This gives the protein CASSFGETQYF.

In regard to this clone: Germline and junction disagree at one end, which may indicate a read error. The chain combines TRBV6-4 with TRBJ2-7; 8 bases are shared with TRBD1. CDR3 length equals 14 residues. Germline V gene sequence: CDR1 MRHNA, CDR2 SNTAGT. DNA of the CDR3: TGTGCCAGCATTACCGGGACAGGAAAAAAAGAGGGGGACTTC. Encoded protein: CASITGTGKKEGDF.

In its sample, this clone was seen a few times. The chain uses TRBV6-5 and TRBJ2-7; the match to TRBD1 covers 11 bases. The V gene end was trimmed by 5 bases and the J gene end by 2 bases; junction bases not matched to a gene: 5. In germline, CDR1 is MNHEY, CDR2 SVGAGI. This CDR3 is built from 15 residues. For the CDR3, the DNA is TGTGCCAGCAGTAGGGGACAGGGGGACACCTACGAGCAGTACTTC. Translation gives CASSRGQGDTYEQYF.

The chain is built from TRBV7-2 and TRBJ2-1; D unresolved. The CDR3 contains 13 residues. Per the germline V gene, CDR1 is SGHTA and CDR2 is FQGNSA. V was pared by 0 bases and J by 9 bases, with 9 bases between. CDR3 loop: CASSLAFRFEQFF. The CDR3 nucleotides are TGTGCCAGCAGCTTAGCGTTTAGGTTTGAGCAGTTCTTC.

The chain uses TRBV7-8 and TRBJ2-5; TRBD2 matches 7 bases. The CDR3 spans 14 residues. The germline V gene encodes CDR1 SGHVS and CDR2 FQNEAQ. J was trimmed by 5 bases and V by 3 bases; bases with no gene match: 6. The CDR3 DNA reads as TGTGCCAGCAGCTTCGGACTAGGGGTGGAGACCCAGTACTTC. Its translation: CASSFGLGVETQYF.

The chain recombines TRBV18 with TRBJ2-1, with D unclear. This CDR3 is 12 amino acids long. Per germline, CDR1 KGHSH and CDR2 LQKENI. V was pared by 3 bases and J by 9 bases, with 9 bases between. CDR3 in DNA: TGTGCCAGCTCACCGACTCTGATTGAGCAGTTCTTC. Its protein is CASSPTLIEQFF.

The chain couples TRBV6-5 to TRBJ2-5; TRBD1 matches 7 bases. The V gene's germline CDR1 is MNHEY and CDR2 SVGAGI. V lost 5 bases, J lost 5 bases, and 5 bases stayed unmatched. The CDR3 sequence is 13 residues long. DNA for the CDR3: TGTGCCAGCAGTCACAGGGGCGCGGAGACCCAGTACTTC. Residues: CASSHRGAETQYF.

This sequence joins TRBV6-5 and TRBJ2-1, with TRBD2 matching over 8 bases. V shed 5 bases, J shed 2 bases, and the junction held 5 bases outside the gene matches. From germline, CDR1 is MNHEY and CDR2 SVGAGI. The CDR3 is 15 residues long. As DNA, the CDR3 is TGTGCCAGCAGTGCGCCGGGAGGGCCCTACAATGAGCAGTTCTTC. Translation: CASSAPGGPYNEQFF.

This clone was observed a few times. In DNA, the CDR3 is TGTGCCACCAGCAGAGACCGGGTGTCTGGAAACACCATATATTTT. As protein: CATSRDRVSGNTIYF. The V and J genes are TRBV15 and TRBJ1-3; D call uncertain. CDR1 is LNHNV, CDR2 YYDKDF, per germline (reference sequence). The CDR3 is 15 amino acids. V shed 0 bases and J shed 1 base, with 7 bases lying between them.